This T cell receptor beta chain derives from a study of blood T cell repertoires in COVID-19. Study context: Sites in the United States, Italy and Spain provided acute and convalescent COVID-19 samples. The cDNA or gDNA used as material had been derived from T cells, B-cell-depleted T cells, or PBMCs.

Per the authors' pipeline: The authors estimated nucleated cell counts from reference gene primer amplification. Assay: immunoSEQ multiplex PCR; the TCRdb copy retains only in-frame clones and omits some. V, J and clone size were drawn from that table, and D and trimming were deduced from the DNA. The sample includes a few hundred thousand clones, around 87% of them seen just once. The material sequenced was peripheral blood. The sequence was collected from a man in his 60s with acute or convalescent COVID-19.

CDR3 sequence (DNA): TGTGCCAGCAGCCCCGCCACGACAGGGGGTCTAGAGACCCAGTACTTC. Translation gives CASSPATTGGLETQYF. The chain has TRBV5-4 and TRBJ2-5, with 9 bases aligning to TRBD1. The CDR3 extends over 16 amino acids. The V segment lost 4 bases and the J segment 4 bases; nucleotides outside the gene matches: 11. Germline V lookup: CDR1 SGHNT, CDR2 YYREEE (reference sequence). Full variable domain (outside the CDR3, taken from reference TRBV5-4 and TRBJ2-5): ETGVTQSPTHLIKTRGQQVTLRCSSQSGHNTVSWYQQALGQGPQFIFQYYREEENGRGNFPPRFSGLQFPNYSSELNVNALELDDSALYLCASSPATTGGLETQYFGPGTRLLVL.